A selection of T cell receptor beta chains follows, all from one sample in a study of naive and memory T cell subsets. Each CDR3 protein is one row after TCRdb ran MiXCR on the UMI-ligation and nested PCR reads. Of about 120,000 distinct CDR3 sequences detected, around a third appear once; the ten largest clones hold around 0.92%. The sample was central memory CD4+ T cells from blood. These TCRs come from a human donor in good health. The CDR3 runs from the conserved cysteine through the conserved F or W. The order of the fields is J gene, D gene, V gene, CDR3 length, clone size, CDR3 protein, CDR3 DNA. The D gene is left open where the match is weak. Clone size, where shown, is once, few, many, or a class for clones that have expanded.

TRBJ2-3 | TRBD2 | TRBV9 | 15 | NA | CASSVGPGGTDTQYF | TGTGCCAGCAGCGTAGGGCCGGGAGGGACAGATACGCAGTATTTT
TRBJ1-6 | NA | TRBV27 | 19 | NA | CASSSIGGTRGSINSPLHF | TGTGCCAGCAGTTCGATTGGAGGAACTCGGGGTTCAATTAATTCACCCCTCCACTTT
TRBJ2-5 | NA | TRBV28 | 16 | NA | CASSPPGQGHQETQYF | TGTGCCAGCAGTCCACCGGGGCAGGGACACCAAGAGACCCAGTACTTC
TRBJ2-3 | NA | TRBV21-1 | 17 | few | CASSKVLDSHSTDTQYF | TGTGCCAGCAGCAAAGTTCTGGACAGCCATAGCACAGATACGCAGTATTTT
TRBJ2-5 | TRBD1 | TRBV4-2 | 17 | NA | CASSQVGGTGAEETQYF | TGTGCCAGCAGCCAAGTAGGGGGAACAGGGGCGGAAGAGACCCAGTACTTC
TRBJ2-7 | NA | TRBV30 | 16 | NA | CAWSSWGGQKDYEQYF | TGTGCCTGGAGTTCATGGGGGGGACAGAAAGACTACGAGCAGTACTTC
TRBJ1-1 | NA | TRBV13 | 15 | NA | CASSFIGSMNTEAFF | TGTGCCAGCAGCTTCATCGGATCCATGAACACTGAAGCTTTCTTT
TRBJ2-3 | TRBD2 | TRBV7-6 | 16 | NA | CASSTTSGSTTDTQYF | TGTGCCAGCTCCACGACTAGCGGGAGTACGACAGATACGCAGTATTTT
TRBJ2-5 | NA | TRBV2 | 15 | few | CASTKDSVSSETQYF | TGTGCCAGCACAAAGGATAGCGTCTCGTCGGAGACCCAGTACTTC
TRBJ2-3 | NA | TRBV6-1 | 11 | NA | CAGGWADTQYF | TGTGCCGGGGGTTGGGCAGATACGCAGTATTTT
TRBJ2-6 | NA | TRBV20-1 | 14 | few | CSASFQAGANVLTF | TGCAGTGCTAGTTTCCAAGCTGGGGCCAACGTCCTGACTTTC
TRBJ2-3 | TRBD2 | TRBV6-1 | 15 | few | CASNPSGRLTDTQYF | TGTGCCAGCAATCCTAGCGGGAGGTTAACAGATACGCAGTATTTT
TRBJ2-1 | NA | TRBV28 | 15 | NA | CASSSGGGRYNEQFF | TGTGCCAGCAGCTCCGGTGGGGGTCGCTACAATGAGCAGTTCTTC
TRBJ2-5 | TRBD1 | TRBV29-1 | 16 | NA | CSVGRYGTGNQETQYF | TGCAGCGTTGGGAGGTACGGGACAGGGAATCAAGAGACCCAGTACTTC
TRBJ1-2 | NA | TRBV20-1 | 15 | once | CSAPMGARENYGYTF | TGCAGTGCTCCAATGGGGGCCAGGGAGAACTATGGCTACACCTTC
TRBJ2-3 | NA | TRBV23-1 | 14 | few | CAHKGFGSLDTQYF | TGCGCCCACAAGGGGTTTGGTTCTTTGGATACGCAGTATTTT
TRBJ2-2 | TRBD1 | TRBV27 | 17 | few | CASSLRPDRGRAGELFF | TGTGCCAGCAGTTTACGTCCGGACAGGGGGCGCGCCGGGGAGCTGTTTTTT
TRBJ1-5 | NA | TRBV19 | 13 | few | CASSIDLSQPQHF | TGTGCCAGTAGTATAGATTTAAGCCAGCCCCAGCATTTT
TRBJ2-1 | TRBD2 | TRBV7-3 | 17 | NA | CASSPRLAGGPNNEQFF | TGTGCCAGCAGCCCAAGACTAGCGGGAGGGCCTAACAATGAGCAGTTCTTC
TRBJ1-2 | TRBD1 | TRBV11-2 | 13 | NA | CASSLDDRVGYTF | TGTGCCAGCAGCTTAGACGACAGGGTCGGCTACACCTTC
TRBJ2-7 | NA | TRBV10-3 | 13 | NA | CAIREGLTYEQYF | TGTGCCATCAGGGAGGGACTTACCTACGAGCAGTACTTC
TRBJ2-1 | NA | TRBV27 | 16 | NA | CASSWSRGAAPNEQFF | TGTGCCAGTTCGTGGTCTAGGGGGGCTGCCCCCAATGAGCAGTTCTTC
TRBJ1-4 | NA | TRBV20-1 | 19 | few | CSAREYERDGLRPNEKLFF | TGCAGTGCTAGAGAATATGAGAGGGATGGCCTCAGGCCTAATGAAAAACTGTTTTTT
TRBJ2-7 | NA | TRBV28 | 15 | few | CASSFSEMLAYEQYF | TGTGCCAGCAGTTTCTCCGAAATGCTTGCCTACGAGCAGTACTTC
TRBJ2-1 | NA | TRBV7-2 | 15 | NA | CASSLLASSYNEQFF | TGTGCCAGCAGCTTACTGGCGAGCTCCTACAATGAGCAGTTCTTC
TRBJ1-4 | NA | TRBV7-8 | 15 | NA | CASRPFGATNEKLFF | TGTGCCAGCAGACCCTTTGGTGCAACTAATGAAAAACTGTTTTTT
TRBJ2-1 | TRBD2 | TRBV5-6 | 16 | NA | CASSTRTSGSRNEQFF | TGTGCCAGCAGCACTCGGACTAGCGGGTCAAGGAATGAGCAGTTCTTC
TRBJ2-4 | NA | TRBV11-2 | 13 | few | CASSLLRGNIQYF | TGTGCCAGCAGCTTATTGCGGGGAAACATTCAGTACTTC